Sequencing of this T cell receptor beta chain was carried out in a study of neurological immune-mediated disorders (dated by TCRdb to the late 2010s). The study in broad terms: Among the roughly 34 multiple sclerosis patients, relapsing-remitting MS was present in around 30 and secondary progressive MS was present in 3. Of the roughly 68 subjects in the cohort, approximately 15 were HAM/TSP patients, some 35 were multiple sclerosis patients, and some 20 were healthy controls. Peripheral blood TCR-beta repertoires from HTLV-I-associated myelopathy (HAM/TSP) patients, multiple sclerosis patients and healthy controls were compared by UMI-based sequencing. The approximately 110 TCR-beta libraries included longitudinal samples, technical triplicates and paired sorted CD4+ and CD8+ T-cell subsets alongside PBMC samples. General findings and caveats noted by the study authors: No association of the MS cluster with clinical or MRI features was observed, and the need for larger cohorts was stated by the authors. The highest TCR clonal expansion was observed in HAM/TSP patients, whereas the lowest was observed in MS patients, even when compared with healthy controls. No identical CDR3 amino acid sequences were shared among expanded clones across subjects, suggesting private TCR-beta repertoires in all groups. Phylogenetic analysis grouped repertoires from 18 of 34 MS patients into a cluster of related CDR3 sequences, suggesting a possible repertoire-level signature.

For unsorted PBMC libraries, 2 million PBMCs were used after storage in RNAlater at -80 degrees C until RNA extraction. Multiple sclerosis patients were enrolled in a US clinical protocol under which disease progression was evaluated by magnetic resonance imaging. PBMCs were separated from peripheral blood using Ficoll-Hypaque density gradient centrifugation and then cryopreserved in liquid nitrogen. cDNA was synthesized by template-switch 5'RACE using a primer carrying a 10-nucleotide random unique molecular identifier by which each TCR transcript was tagged. Every sequencing run yielded over 190 million TCR-beta sequences covering 15-18 subjects. Total RNA was extracted with the RNeasy kit. Using the KAPA Real-time Library Amplification kit, TCR-beta VDJ regions were amplified with primers for the TCR constant region and the 5'RACE anchor. A first PCR added sample indexes and Illumina adaptors, after which a second PCR increased the library yield. The roughly 650 bp TCR product was size-selected on a 2% E-gel SizeSelection system after Ampure bead purification. Library quality was checked on a Bioanalyzer, concentration was measured with Qubit, and libraries were quantified with the Kapa Library Quantification kit before pooling. Paired-end 2 x 150 bp sequencing of the libraries was performed on an Illumina HiSeq 2500. To increase sequence diversity, roughly 24-32% phiX was spiked into each library pool. The study's own analysis went as follows. Quality-filtered reads were processed with the UMI-based MiGEC pipeline, and over 85% of raw TCR sequences were removed by the MiGEC pipeline during error correction. IMGT germline references were used for alignment of VDJ genes, and clonotypes were defined by a unique CDR3 amino acid sequence together with V-J genes. Clonal expansion, Shannon diversity and CDR3 relatedness (CalcPairwiseDistances, ClusterSamples) were evaluated with VDJtools, and phylogenetic trees were built with CLCbio workbench. Using coefficient-of-variation modelling across technical triplicates, the study counted a clone as expanded if it had at least 8 unique UMIs. The public reads were quality trimmed at Q25 with fastp and then assembled into clones with MiXCR by TCRdb, keeping productive beta chains. CDR3 protein sequences are deduplicated, and each keeps its most common genes and DNA. For this entry, the V and J calls and clone size follow TCRdb and not the study's own pipeline. For this sample the table gives about 62,000 distinct CDR3 sequences, of which around 4.7% were detected only once. The ten largest make up roughly 3.2% of the sample.

Reading from cysteine to phenylalanine, the CDR3 counts 13 amino acids. Kept here is only the CDR3 DNA, which spans 39 bases and is read in frame from base 1. CDR1 and CDR2 were assigned from the germline V gene as SGHTA and FQGNSA. Trimming takes 1 base from V and 3 bases from J, and the germline ends sit 7 bases apart. Of note for this clonotype: Its antigen is still unknown. No qualities accompany the bases; no much larger clone lies one base away.

This clonotype was obtained from a woman in her forties or fifties with multiple sclerosis. The chain is encoded by TRBV7-2 joined to TRBJ2-7, with the D gene uncertain. Input material: PBMCs. The encoded CDR3 is CASSLDSLYEQYF. The sequenced DNA is TGTGCCAGCAGCTTAGATAGTCTCTACGAGCAGTACTTC.